The 3 T cell receptor beta chains listed next were all sequenced from one sample in a study of regulatory T cells in long-lasting Graves disease. Arm-PCR of CDR3 regions with iRepertoire HTBI primers generated TCR beta libraries. MiXCR, applied by TCRdb to the multiplex PCR reads, yields one record per CDR3 protein. This sample has about 440,000 distinct CDR3 sequences; about a sixth occur once, and the top ten carry about 10%. The time point here: newly diagnosed GD, antithyroid drugs for less than 3 months. The authors made the TCR library using RNA they extracted from PBMCs. These data were likewise used in another study, on T cells in Graves' hyperthyroidism and ophthalmopathy.

The sample here was peripheral blood mononuclear cells (PBMCs), taken at new diagnosis, from a patient treated with antithyroid drugs. The source of these receptors is a woman aged 30 to 39 with Graves disease.

This clonotype was counted ten times or more. The gene calls are TRBV20-1 and TRBJ1-2; D unclear. The CDR3 loop spans 13 amino acids. V was pared by 2 bases and J by 0 bases, with 7 bases between. Germline CDR1 is DFQATT and CDR2 is SNEGSKA (reference sequence). The CDR3 loop reads CSARTTSNYGYTF. The CDR3 nucleotides are TGCAGTGCTAGAACCACATCTAACTATGGCTACACCTTC.

This clonotype is a singleton in its sample. This may be a read error, as it is one base from a much larger clone. The chain employs TRBV3-1 and TRBJ2-1; no clear D. The CDR3 has 12 residues. V was clipped by 4 bases and J by 13 bases, with 14 bases between them. Germline CDR1 LGHDT, CDR2 YNNKEL (reference sequence). CDR3 sequence: CASSPDGLDQFF. CDR3 sequence (DNA): TGTGCCAGCAGCCCCGACGGTTTAGATCAGTTCTTC.

This clonotype was seen at least ten times. V is TRBV15 and J is TRBJ2-1; 11 bases are a match to TRBD2. J lost 2 bases, V lost 5 bases, and 2 bases had no gene match. This CDR3 spans 15 amino acids. Germline V gene data show CDR1 as LNHNV and CDR2 as YYDKDF (reference sequence). The CDR3 reads CATSRLAGPYNEQFF. DNA of the CDR3: TGTGCCACCAGCCGACTAGCGGGACCCTACAATGAGCAGTTCTTC.